This T cell receptor beta chain derives from a study of blood T cell repertoires in COVID-19. Study-level background: Acute and convalescent COVID-19 specimens originated in the United States, Italy and Spain. PBMCs, B-cell-depleted T cells, or T cells provided the cDNA or gDNA that made up the material.

Clones were read by immunoSEQ multiplex PCR, and TCRdb kept only the in-frame ones, dropping some. The profile covers about 150,000 clones, with approximately 92% appearing a single time and around 16% taken by the ten largest. Germline CDR1 is SGHDT and CDR2 is YYEEEE. This CDR3 has 16 residues. V lost 4 bases, J lost 3 bases, and 9 bases stayed unmatched. The chain recombines TRBV5-6 with TRBJ2-3; TRBD1 matches 9 bases. Input material: peripheral blood. This clonotype originated in a woman aged 40 to 55 with acute or convalescent COVID-19. The CDR3 is CASSTLTGTGTDTQYF. In nucleotides, the CDR3 is TGTGCCAGCAGCACTCTTACCGGGACAGGGACAGATACGCAGTATTTT.